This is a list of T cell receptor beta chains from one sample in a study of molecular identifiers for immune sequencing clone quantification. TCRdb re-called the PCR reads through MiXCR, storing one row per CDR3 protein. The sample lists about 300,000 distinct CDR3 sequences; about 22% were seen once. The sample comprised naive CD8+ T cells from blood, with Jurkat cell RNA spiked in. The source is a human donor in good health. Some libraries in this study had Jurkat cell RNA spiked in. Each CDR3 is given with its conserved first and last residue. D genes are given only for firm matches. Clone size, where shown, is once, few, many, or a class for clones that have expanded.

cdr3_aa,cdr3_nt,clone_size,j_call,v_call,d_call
CASIVLSGANVLTF,TGTGCCAGCATTGTCCTCTCTGGGGCCAACGTCCTGACTTTC,many,TRBJ2-6,TRBV2,-
CATSDFLNTGELFF,TGTGCCACCAGTGATTTCCTTAACACCGGGGAGCTGTTTTTT,many,TRBJ2-2,TRBV24-1,-
CASSIDPQAPAYNEQFF,TGTGCCAGTAGTATAGACCCACAGGCCCCCGCCTACAATGAGCAGTTCTTC,-,TRBJ2-1,TRBV19,-
CASSLCRGPPPTSVVGETQYF,TGTGCCAGCAGTTTATGCCGCGGCCCACCACCGACTAGCGTTGTTGGAGAGACCCAGTACTTC,-,TRBJ2-5,TRBV27,TRBD2
CASSVKAGQQETQYF,TGTGCCAGCAGCGTAAAGGCGGGACAGCAAGAGACCCAGTACTTC,many,TRBJ2-5,TRBV9,-
CAWRTSGGAQSEQFF,TGTGCCTGGAGGACTAGCGGGGGGGCCCAGAGTGAGCAGTTCTTC,few,TRBJ2-1,TRBV30,TRBD2
CASSDYGRNTEAFF,TGTGCCAGCAGTGATTACGGCAGGAACACTGAAGCTTTCTTT,few,TRBJ1-1,TRBV2,-
CSAREQGGTEAFF,TGCAGTGCTAGAGAACAGGGGGGGACTGAAGCTTTCTTT,many,TRBJ1-1,TRBV20-1,TRBD1
CASSPSRYSNQPQHF,TGCGCCAGCAGCCCTAGCAGATATAGCAATCAGCCCCAGCATTTT,-,TRBJ1-5,TRBV4-3,-
CASSFADTDTQYF,TGTGCCAGCAGTTTTGCTGACACAGATACGCAGTATTTT,few,TRBJ2-3,TRBV6-5,-
CASSPQTGLTDTQYF,TGTGCCAGCAGCCCGCAGACTGGTCTCACAGATACGCAGTATTTT,few,TRBJ2-3,TRBV11-3,-
CSARGGGYEQYF,TGCAGCGCCCGAGGCGGCGGATACGAGCAGTACTTC,many,TRBJ2-7,TRBV29-1,-
CASSQTRGGLGEQYF,TGCGCCAGCAGCCAAACCCGGGGGGGCTTAGGCGAGCAGTACTTC,many,TRBJ2-7,TRBV4-3,TRBD2
CASNSGSEYEQYF,TGTGCCAGTAATAGCGGGAGTGAATACGAGCAGTACTTC,many,TRBJ2-7,TRBV19,TRBD2
CASSIVGGDASTDTQYF,TGTGCCAGTAGTATTGTTGGAGGGGATGCCAGCACAGATACGCAGTATTTT,-,TRBJ2-3,TRBV19,-
CASRFEENQPQHF,TGTGCCAGCAGGTTCGAAGAAAATCAGCCCCAGCATTTT,few,TRBJ1-5,TRBV12-3/TRBV12-4,-
CAISSRTQGADTQYF,TGTGCCATCAGCAGTAGGACACAGGGGGCAGATACGCAGTATTTT,-,TRBJ2-3,TRBV10-3,TRBD1
CASSLTGFEQFF,TGCGCCAGCAGCCTCACAGGGTTTGAGCAGTTCTTC,many,TRBJ2-1,TRBV4-1,-
CASSLDPYSRSYEQYF,TGCGCCAGCAGCTTGGACCCTTACAGTCGCTCCTACGAGCAGTACTTC,many,TRBJ2-7,TRBV5-1,-
CASRRQGSEAFF,TGCGCCAGCCGACGACAGGGTAGTGAAGCTTTCTTT,many,TRBJ1-1,TRBV5-1,TRBD1
CSASGQGARYGYTF,TGCAGTGCTAGTGGGCAGGGGGCGCGGTATGGCTACACCTTC,many,TRBJ1-2,TRBV20-1,TRBD1
CASIGREGPVEQFF,TGTGCCAGCATCGGGCGGGAGGGCCCGGTAGAGCAGTTCTTC,many,TRBJ2-1,TRBV6-4,TRBD2
CAISDGGAYEQYF,TGTGCCATCAGTGATGGGGGGGCCTACGAGCAGTACTTC,-,TRBJ2-7,TRBV10-3,TRBD2
CASSLDASGTWDTQYF,TGCGCCAGCAGCTTGGATGCTAGCGGGACATGGGATACGCAGTATTTT,-,TRBJ2-3,TRBV5-1,TRBD2
CATSGTGSGELFF,TGTGCCACCAGTGGGACAGGGTCCGGGGAGCTGTTTTTT,many,TRBJ2-2,TRBV24-1,TRBD1
CATADGKDSYEQYF,TGTGCCACCGCCGATGGAAAAGATTCCTACGAGCAGTACTTC,few,TRBJ2-7,TRBV2,-
CASSSQGGWSGELFF,TGTGCCAGCAGCTCCCAGGGGGGTTGGTCCGGGGAGCTGTTTTTT,many,TRBJ2-2,TRBV12-3/TRBV12-4,-
CASSLPDRDGYTF,TGTGCCAGCAGTTTACCCGACAGGGACGGCTACACCTTC,many,TRBJ1-2,TRBV12-3/TRBV12-4,TRBD1
CASSLAPPRGSGTDTQYF,TGTGCCAGCAGCTTAGCCCCTCCTAGGGGATCGGGCACAGATACGCAGTATTTT,many,TRBJ2-3,TRBV7-8,-
CASSLVLGASDEAFF,TGTGCCAGCAGCTTAGTCTTGGGGGCGTCGGATGAAGCTTTCTTT,few,TRBJ1-1,TRBV7-2,-
CASSTYRGDNSPLHF,TGTGCCAGCAGTACATACAGGGGGGATAATTCACCCCTCCACTTT,few,TRBJ1-6,TRBV28,TRBD1
CASRTRRQGGPYEQYF,TGTGCCAGCCGAACCCGGAGACAGGGGGGACCCTACGAGCAGTACTTC,-,TRBJ2-7,TRBV27,TRBD1
CASSLYMYEQYF,TGTGCCAGCAGTTTATACATGTACGAGCAGTACTTC,-,TRBJ2-7,TRBV28,-
CASSAFFYSGANVLTF,TGTGCCAGCAGCGCATTCTTCTACTCTGGGGCCAACGTCCTGACTTTC,-,TRBJ2-6,TRBV11-2,-
CASSLTLVYEQYF,TGTGCCAGCAGCTTGACGCTTGTTTACGAGCAGTACTTC,many,TRBJ2-7,TRBV5-6,-
CASSTIWEDSNQPQHF,TGCGCCAGCAGCACGATTTGGGAGGATAGCAATCAGCCCCAGCATTTT,many,TRBJ1-5,TRBV4-1,-
CASSPGTPPGEQYF,TGCGCCAGCAGCCCGGGGACACCACCAGGCGAGCAGTACTTC,many,TRBJ2-7,TRBV4-3,-
CASSTRPVPPAGYSNEQFF,TGTGCCAGCAGCACCAGACCCGTCCCTCCAGCGGGATACAGCAATGAGCAGTTCTTC,many,TRBJ2-1,TRBV7-2,TRBD2
CAWSVPGTEAFF,TGTGCCTGGAGTGTGCCGGGCACTGAAGCTTTCTTT,many,TRBJ1-1,TRBV30,-
CATSRDRGREQYF,TGTGCCACCAGCAGAGACAGGGGACGCGAGCAGTACTTC,few,TRBJ2-7,TRBV15,-
CASSPLDGRYEKLFF,TGTGCCAGCAGTCCTCTGGACGGGCGCTATGAAAAACTGTTTTTT,many,TRBJ1-4,TRBV25-1,-
CASSLGGSGRAGSEQFF,TGTGCCAGCAGCTTAGGTGGTAGCGGGAGGGCCGGGAGTGAGCAGTTCTTC,many,TRBJ2-1,TRBV7-9,TRBD2
CASSISGDTQYF,TGTGCCAGTAGTATATCCGGGGATACGCAGTATTTT,many,TRBJ2-3,TRBV19,-
CASSLVGLGGGEQFF,TGTGCCAGCAGTTTGGTGGGGCTAGGCGGAGGTGAGCAGTTCTTC,many,TRBJ2-1,TRBV27,-